Listed here is a single TCR beta chain. V lost 1 base, J lost 6 bases, and 17 bases lay in between. Per germline, CDR1 LNHNV and CDR2 YYDKDF (reference sequence). The CDR3 length is 16 residues. Per the study methods: Amplification of reference gene primers provided the estimated nucleated cell counts. Data came from immunoSEQ multiplex PCR; TCRdb stores just in-frame clones and leaves some out. From that table come the V and J calls and clone size; the DNA was used to work out D and trimming. The repertoire holds about 260,000 clones, with around 87% as singletons. This sample was included in a study of blood T cell repertoires in COVID-19. Study-wide context: Samples of COVID-19 (acute and convalescent) were obtained from the United States, Italy and Spain. Sample material is recorded as cDNA or gDNA derived from T cells, B-cell-depleted T cells, or PBMCs.

Sequencing was performed on peripheral blood. This receptor was taken from a woman aged 40 to 49 who had recovered from COVID-19. The V gene is TRBV15, the J gene TRBJ2-3, with D possibly matching TRBD2 (7 bases). CDR3 protein: CATSRVEGGADDTQYF. The CDR3 DNA follows: TGTGCCACCAGCAGAGTAGAGGGGGGGGCCGACGATACGCAGTATTTT.